This entry features one T cell receptor (beta chain) sequence. The data are from a study of human CD8 memory T cell subsets. Healthy donors provided the buffy coats that yielded the PBMC. It was negative magnetic separation that enriched the total CD8+ T cells. The CDR3 contains 16 residues. Germline CDR1 is SGDLS and CDR2 is YYNGEE. TCR beta libraries were made by UMI-labeled 5' RACE. TCRdb reprocessed the 5' RACE reads and stores each CDR3 protein as one record, lacking DNA. Here the sample table reports a few thousand distinct CDR3 sequences. Sequencing was carried out using CD8+ effector memory T cells (TEM) sorted from PBMCs. As for subset: effector memory CD8 T cells, CCR7- CD45RO+ CD95+. This clonotype originated in a human donor in good health. This sequence joins TRBV9 and TRBJ1-1; TCRdb's D call of TRBD1 is untestable without DNA. CDR3 protein: CASSARKDRGVTEAFF.